This T cell receptor beta chain was obtained from a study of identical twins. Comment on this clonotype: Its specificity is unknown.

A single record per CDR3 protein comes from TCRdb applying MiXCR to the 5' RACE reads. This sample has 350,000 to 450,000 distinct CDR3 sequences, with about a fifth found just once. With 0 bases removed from V and 2 bases from J, the gap between germline ends came to 13 bases. Germline V CDR1 and CDR2: DFQATT, SNEGSKA (reference sequence). The CDR3 is made up of 15 amino acids. General study points: With monozygotic twins, out-of-frame TCR alpha sharing exceeded what models estimated.

This rearrangement joins TRBV20-1 to TRBJ2-5; D is unresolved. Sequenced material: naive T cells sorted from blood. The TCR originated in a man aged 45-65 years in good health. The CDR3 DNA reads TGCAGTGCTAGAGATCTTCATGGCGGTCAAGAGACCCAGTACTTC. Translation gives CSARDLHGGQETQYF.